This entry features one T cell receptor beta chain sequence. The V gene lost 5 bases and the J gene lost 0 bases, with 14 bases spanning the gap. Germline lookup yields CDR1 MNHEY and CDR2 SMNVEV (reference sequence). This CDR3 is 16 amino acids long. For each subset, genomic DNA was distributed in equal portions over several immunoSEQ plates. Produced via immunoSEQ multiplex PCR; TCRdb's table is partial and in-frame only. The table has about 2 million clones, approximately 94% seen once. The data stem from a study of shared clonotypes between healthy human individuals. Naive CD8 isolation took CD45RO-negative cells positively selected for CCR7 and excluded terminally differentiated effector memory CD45RA+ cells. Recent vaccinations or acute infections were absent in the healthy HIV-negative adult donors. Caucasian adults living in Nashville, Tennessee, provided all samples.

Sequenced: naive CD8+ T cells sorted from blood. This clonotype was sampled from a young man in good health. This chain joins TRBV27 and TRBJ2-1; D assignment may be TRBD1 or TRBD2 (5 bases each). The CDR3 here is CASSPWAGSSYNEQFF. As DNA, the CDR3 is TGTGCCAGCAGTCCTTGGGCAGGGAGCTCCTACAATGAGCAGTTCTTC.